This entry lists 24 T cell receptor beta chains sequenced from one sample in a study of Graves' ophthalmopathy and Graves' hyperthyroidism. Investigators amplified TCR beta CDR3 regions from RNA transcripts. HTBI primers served in a first-round RT-PCR, which a second-round multiplex PCR followed. One entry per CDR3 protein results from TCRdb running MiXCR on the multiplex PCR reads. Altogether some 350,000 distinct CDR3 sequences are present, approximately 18% being singletons, with the ten largest covering 2% to 3%. Sequenced material: peripheral blood. Receptors were obtained from an adult woman with stable Graves' hyperthyroidism.

This clonotype was observed at least ten times. The gene calls are TRBV5-1 and TRBJ2-7, with 8 bases matching TRBD2. V gave up 0 bases and J gave up 2 bases; unmatched junction bases: 7. The CDR3 covers 16 residues. Germline CDR1 reads SGHRS; CDR2 reads YFSETQ. Here the CDR3 reads CASSLAWERGTYEQYF. CDR3 coding DNA: TGCGCCAGCAGCTTGGCTTGGGAGCGGGGGACCTACGAGCAGTACTTC.

With regard to this clonotype: An end of the junction does not agree with germline; a read error may underlie this. The chain recombines TRBV11-2 with TRBJ2-4, with 8 bases that match TRBD1. The CDR3 consists of 15 residues. The germline CDR1 and CDR2 sequences are SGHAT and FQNNGV. CDR3 protein: CASSLARGRGNIKYF. In DNA, the CDR3 is TGTGCCAGCAGCTTAGCCAGGGGGCGCGGGAACATTAAGTACTTC.

This clonotype was seen ten or more times. The chain is built from TRBV28 and TRBJ1-1, with a tentative D call TRBD1 (5 bases). CDR1 MDHEN and CDR2 SYDVKM come from the germline V gene. Trimming took 6 bases from V and 1 from J, leaving 12 bases between them. The CDR3 runs to 14 residues. Here the CDR3 reads CASSPPRGNTEAFF. CDR3 nucleotides: TGTGCCAGCAGCCCTCCAAGGGGGAACACTGAAGCTTTCTTT.

This clonotype showed up many times. The chain joins TRBV5-1 to TRBJ1-3; D perhaps matches TRBD1 (6 bases). V was cut by 4 bases and J by 0 bases, with 11 bases left in between. Germline V CDR1 and CDR2: SGHRS, YFSETQ. This CDR3 comprises 15 residues. In DNA form, the CDR3 reads TGCGCCAGCAGCAAAGGACAGCCCTCTGGAAACACCATATATTTT. Translating it yields CASSKGQPSGNTIYF.

A word on this clonotype: The conserved phenylalanine or tryptophan normally closing the CDR3 is absent here, so this likely arose from a read error. No DNA is shown, since the ends of the CDR3 on it are uncertain; the CDR3 is the one TCRdb lists. The chain carries TRBV12-3 or TRBV12-4 and TRBJ1-2; the table gives TRBD1 as D, unverified against the DNA. The CDR3 region is 14 residues in length, termini included. The CDR3: CASTRTGSNYGYRV.

This clonotype was seen many times. The CDR3 loop is CASSEYVGQGNGYTF. In DNA form, the CDR3 reads TGTGCCAGCAGTGAATACGTCGGACAGGGGAATGGCTACACCTTC. The gene calls are TRBV25-1 and TRBJ1-2, with 9 bases matching TRBD1. CDR1 and CDR2 (germline): MGHDK, SYGVNS. This CDR3 spans 15 amino acids. V shed 0 bases, J shed 6 bases, and the junction held 5 bases outside the gene matches.

This clonotype has only a few counts. V and J are TRBV3-1 and TRBJ2-7; 11 positions match TRBD2. CDR3 length: 15 amino acids. Germline V gene data show CDR1 as LGHDT and CDR2 as YNNKEL (reference sequence). V shed 4 bases, J shed 4 bases, and the junction held 6 bases outside the gene matches. The CDR3 DNA sequence: TGTGCCAGCAGCCCGTTGACTAGCGGGAAATACGAGCAGTACTTC. Amino acids: CASSPLTSGKYEQYF.

This clonotype was seen a few times. The J gene is TRBJ1-5, the V gene TRBV24-1; 9 nucleotides match TRBD1. The germline V gene has CDR1 KGHDR and CDR2 SFDVKD. This CDR3 is built from 15 residues. V was pared by 4 bases and J by 6 bases, with 6 bases of the junction left unmatched. This CDR3 is CATSDQTTGGQPQHF. CDR3 coding DNA: TGTGCCACCAGTGACCAGACGACAGGGGGTCAGCCCCAGCATTTT.

This clonotype was counted at least ten times. The chain employs TRBV30 and TRBJ2-5; 7 bases align to TRBD1. Trimming took 5 bases from V and 1 from J; bases not matched to a gene: 10. Germline CDR1 GTSNPN, CDR2 SVGIG (reference sequence). CDR3 length: 15 residues. CDR3 loop: CAWADRVGIQETQYF. In DNA, the CDR3 is TGTGCCTGGGCCGACAGGGTGGGGATCCAAGAGACCCAGTACTTC.

The V call is TRBV30, the J call TRBJ2-2; D is unresolved. V was cut by 4 bases and J by 1 base, with 7 bases left in between. Germline CDR1 is GTSNPN and CDR2 is SVGIG (reference sequence). This CDR3 is 13 amino acids long. The CDR3 coding sequence is TGTGCCTGGATAAAGCGGAACACCGGGGAGCTGTTTTTT. This translates into CAWIKRNTGELFF. The whole variable domain, remainder taken from reference TRBV30 and TRBJ2-2, is SQTIHQWPATLVQPVGSPLSLECTVEGTSNPNLYWYRQAAGRGLQLLFYSVGIGQISSEVPQNLSASRPQDRQFILSSKKLLLSDSGFYLCAWIKRNTGELFFGEGSRLTVL.

This clonotype was found once. The CDR3 ends on some other residue instead of the conserved phenylalanine or tryptophan, so this is likely a read error. The CDR3 reads CASSRRQGETEAFL. The DNA for the CDR3 is TGTGCCAGCAGTAGACGACAGGGAGAGACTGAAGCTTTCCTT. The chain combines TRBV6-2 or TRBV6-3 with TRBJ1-1, with 7 bases that match TRBD1. The V gene's germline CDR1 is MNHEY and CDR2 SVGEGT. The junction had 8 bases not matched to a gene; V was cut back by 5 bases and J by 5 bases. CDR3 size: 14 residues.

This clonotype was observed a handful of times. J is TRBJ1-5 and V is TRBV4-1, with 9 bases matching TRBD1. The germline V gene has CDR1 MGHRA and CDR2 YSYEKL. J was trimmed by 2 bases and V by 2 bases; bases with no gene match: 4. The length of the CDR3 is 16 residues. Here the CDR3 reads CASSQTGTGRNQPQHF. For the CDR3, the DNA is TGCGCCAGCAGCCAAACCGGGACAGGGCGCAATCAGCCCCAGCATTTT.

In this sample, this clonotype turned up many times. This rearrangement joins TRBV28 to TRBJ2-5, with 9 bases matching TRBD1. This CDR3 spans 16 amino acids. CDR1 is MDHEN and CDR2 is SYDVKM in the germline V gene. The junction had 9 bases not matched to a gene; V was cut back by 5 bases and J by 2 bases. CDR3 bases: TGTGCCAGCAGTAAAGGGACAGGGAAAAAACAAGAGACCCAGTACTTC. The encoded protein is CASSKGTGKKQETQYF.

This clonotype showed up just a few times. The chain couples TRBV11-2 to TRBJ2-3; possibly TRBD2 for D (6 bases). V lost 2 bases to trimming and J lost 0 bases, with 15 bases between them. Germline V gene sequence: CDR1 SGHAT, CDR2 FQNNGV. This CDR3 has 17 residues. CDR3 nucleotide sequence: TGTGCCAGCAGCTTATTCGGGCTAGCGCGTAGCACAGATACGCAGTATTTT. It yields the protein CASSLFGLARSTDTQYF.

Many counts were recorded for this clonotype. This rearrangement joins TRBV6-1 to TRBJ1-5, with D tentatively TRBD1 (5 bases). The CDR3 has 14 residues. Trimming cost V 2 bases and J 11 bases, with 16 bases left between them. Germline CDR1 is MNHNS and CDR2 is SASEGT. The CDR3 nucleotides are TGTGCCAGCAGTGAAAGGGCCCCCGGGGGGTCCCAGCATTTT. Protein: CASSERAPGGSQHF.

This clonotype occurred many times. This rearrangement joins TRBV24-1 to TRBJ2-7; 9 bases fit TRBD1. This CDR3 has 16 residues. The J segment lost 3 bases and the V segment lost 2 bases, leaving 7 bases of the junction unmatched. CDR1 KGHDR and CDR2 SFDVKD come from the germline V gene. CDR3 coding DNA: TGTGCCACCAGTGATTCCCGGGACAGGGAAATCTACGAGCAGTACTTC. Translation: CATSDSRDREIYEQYF.

This clonotype was detected many times. This chain connects TRBV20-1 to TRBJ2-7, with no clear D. Germline-derived CDR1 and CDR2 are DFQATT and SNEGSKA (reference sequence). The CDR3 has 12 residues. V lost 3 bases to trimming and J lost 4 bases, with 10 bases between them. Here the CDR3 reads CSARESTYEQYF. DNA of the CDR3: TGCAGTGCTAGGGAGAGTACTTACGAGCAGTACTTC.

This clonotype was seen many times. The rearrangement links TRBV20-1 to TRBJ1-1, with D possibly matching TRBD1 (5 bases). Germline values: CDR1 DFQATT, CDR2 SNEGSKA (reference sequence). Trimming cost V 4 bases and J 1 base, with 16 bases left between them. CDR3 length: 15 amino acids. The CDR3 region has the DNA TGCAGTGCTAAAGGGACGGAGGGATGGAACACTGAAGCTTTCTTT. The encoded protein is CSAKGTEGWNTEAFF.

This clonotype appeared a few times. The V call is TRBV4-2, the J call TRBJ1-5; no definite D call. The germline gives CDR1 LGHNA, CDR2 YNFKEQ. Trimming left V 0 bases short and J 3 bases short, with 12 bases between. This CDR3 has 16 residues. DNA of the CDR3: TGTGCCAGCAGCCAAGAGGTTGGTATTTTCAATCAGCCCCAGCATTTT. Translating it yields CASSQEVGIFNQPQHF.

This clonotype has a count of ten or more. V gene TRBV2 combines with J gene TRBJ1-1; maybe TRBD1 (6 bases). Germline CDR1 SNHLY, CDR2 FYNNEI. This CDR3 has 15 amino acids. Trimming cost V 3 bases and J 0 bases, with 11 bases left between them. The CDR3 coding sequence is TGTGCCAGCAGTGAGAAGGGACATCTGAACACTGAAGCTTTCTTT. It encodes CASSEKGHLNTEAFF.

This clonotype was observed many times. This chain uses TRBV10-3 with TRBJ1-1; D is uncertain. This CDR3 comprises 11 residues. V was clipped by 2 bases and J by 7 bases, with 5 bases between them. The germline V gene has CDR1 ENHRY and CDR2 SYGVKD. CDR3 in amino acids: CAISERDEAFF. DNA for the CDR3: TGTGCCATCAGTGAGAGGGATGAAGCTTTCTTT.

Many counts were recorded for this clonotype. The J gene is TRBJ2-7, the V gene TRBV5-1; 7 bases align to TRBD2. V gave up 4 bases and J gave up 3 bases; unmatched junction bases: 7. Germline CDR1 is SGHRS and CDR2 is YFSETQ. The CDR3 is 14 amino acids. The CDR3 protein is CASSATGGNYEQYF. The CDR3 DNA sequence: TGCGCCAGCAGCGCGACGGGGGGTAACTACGAGCAGTACTTC.

The table lists this clonotype with many counts. The rearrangement links TRBV2 to TRBJ2-7; 7 bases line up with TRBD1. From germline, CDR1 is SNHLY and CDR2 FYNNEI. This CDR3 has 15 amino acids. V shed 5 bases, J shed 6 bases, and the junction held 13 bases outside the gene matches. CDR3 loop: CASSTLGTERFEQYF. The CDR3 DNA reads TGTGCCAGCAGTACCCTCGGGACAGAAAGGTTCGAGCAGTACTTC.

For this clonotype: One end of the junction is discordant with germline, which a read error may explain. The chain joins TRBV6-2 or TRBV6-3 to TRBJ2-5; no firm D call. The CDR3 has 13 residues. Per germline, CDR1 MNHEY and CDR2 SVGEGT. The CDR3 DNA is TGTGCCAGCACTAGGTTTCTCGAAGAGACCCAGGACTTC. Encoded protein: CASTRFLEETQDF.